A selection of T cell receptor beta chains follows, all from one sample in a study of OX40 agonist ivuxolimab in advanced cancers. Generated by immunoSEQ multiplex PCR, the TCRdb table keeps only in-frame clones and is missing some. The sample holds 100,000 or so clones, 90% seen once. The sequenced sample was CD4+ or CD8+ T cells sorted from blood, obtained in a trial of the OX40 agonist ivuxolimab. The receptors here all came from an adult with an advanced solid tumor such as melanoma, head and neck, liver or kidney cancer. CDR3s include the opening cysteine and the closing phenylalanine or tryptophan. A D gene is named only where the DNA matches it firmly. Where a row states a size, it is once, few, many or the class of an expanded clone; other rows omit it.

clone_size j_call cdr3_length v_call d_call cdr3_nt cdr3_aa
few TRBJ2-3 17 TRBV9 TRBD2 TGTGCCAGCAGCGTAAAGTATAGCGGGAGCGTCCCAGATACGCAGTATTTT CASSVKYSGSVPDTQYF
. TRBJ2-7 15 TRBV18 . TGTGCCAGCTCACCACCGAATCCAGGGGCCTACGAGCAGTACTTC CASSPPNPGAYEQYF
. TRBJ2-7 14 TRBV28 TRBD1 TGTGCCAGCAGTACTCAGCAGGGGGCAAGGGAGCAGTACTTC CASSTQQGAREQYF
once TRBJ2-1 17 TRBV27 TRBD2 TGTGCCAGCAGTTTAGCTACGACTAGCGGGAGTTTTAATGAGCAGTTCTTC CASSLATTSGSFNEQFF
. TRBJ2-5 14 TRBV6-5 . TGTGCCAGCACTCCTCGGGGGGCTGGAGAGACCCAGTACTTC CASTPRGAGETQYF
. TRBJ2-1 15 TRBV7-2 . TGTGCCAGCAGCACAACGGGGACAAACTACAATGAGCAGTTCTTC CASSTTGTNYNEQFF
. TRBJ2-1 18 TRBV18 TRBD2 TGTGCCAGCTCACCCCTATCAGGGGCTAGCGGGAGAAACAATGAGCAGTTCTTC CASSPLSGASGRNNEQFF
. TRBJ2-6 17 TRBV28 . TGTGCCAGCAGTTTAATGGGGCGCGGCTCTGGGGCCAACGTCCTGACTTTC CASSLMGRGSGANVLTF
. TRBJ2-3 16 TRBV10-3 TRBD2 TGTGCCATTAGGGGGGGACTAGCGGGAGTAGAAGATACGCAGTATTTT CAIRGGLAGVEDTQYF
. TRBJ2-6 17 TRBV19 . TGTGCCAGTAGCGATCAGGGAGCGATATCTGGGGCCAACGTCCTGACTTTC CASSDQGAISGANVLTF
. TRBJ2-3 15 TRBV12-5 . TGTGCTAGTGGCCGAGGAGGGAAATTGGGGGATACGCAGTATTTT CASGRGGKLGDTQYF
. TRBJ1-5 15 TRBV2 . TGTGCCAGCAGTCAACTCGACAGAGGTTGGCAGCCCCAGCATTTT CASSQLDRGWQPQHF
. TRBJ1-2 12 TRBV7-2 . TGTGCCAGCAGCTTATACAACTATGGCTACACCTTC CASSLYNYGYTF
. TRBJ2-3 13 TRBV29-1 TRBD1 TGCAGCGCGCGACAGGGGGGCACAGATACGCAGTATTTT CSARQGGTDTQYF
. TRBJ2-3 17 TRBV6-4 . TGTGCCAGCAGTGACTCTTTTGAGCAACCCAGCACAGATACGCAGTATTTT CASSDSFEQPSTDTQYF
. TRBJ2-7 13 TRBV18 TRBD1 TGTGCCAGTCTCCCGGGACAGGGGTCCGAGCAGTACTTC CASLPGQGSEQYF
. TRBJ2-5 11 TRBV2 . TGTGCCAGCAGTGAACAGGAGACCCAGTACTTC CASSEQETQYF
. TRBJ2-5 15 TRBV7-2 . TGTGCCAGCAGCTTAGCGCCGGGAGAAGACGGGACCCAGTACTTC CASSLAPGEDGTQYF
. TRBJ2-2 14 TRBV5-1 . TGCGCCAGCAGCTTCCGCCAGGGGTCCGGGGAGCTGTTTTTT CASSFRQGSGELFF
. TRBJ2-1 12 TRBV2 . TGTGCCAGCAGTACCACCGGGAATGAGCAGTTCTTC CASSTTGNEQFF
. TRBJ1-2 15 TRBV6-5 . TGTGCCAGCAGTTACACCCAGTACACCCCCTATGGCTACACCTTC CASSYTQYTPYGYTF
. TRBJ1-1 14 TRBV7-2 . TGTGCCAGCAGCTTATGGGGCCAGCGGGAGAGAGCTTTCTTT CASSLWGQRERAFF
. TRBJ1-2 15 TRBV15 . TGTGCCACCAGCAGAGAATGGGGAGGCAACTATGGCTACACCTTC CATSREWGGNYGYTF
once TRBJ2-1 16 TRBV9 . TGTGCCAGCAGCGTAGGGGGCGGGTCCTCCTACAATGAGCAGTTCTTC CASSVGGGSSYNEQFF
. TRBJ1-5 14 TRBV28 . TGTGCCAGCAGTTTTATCAGGGGCAATCAGCCCCAGCATTTT CASSFIRGNQPQHF
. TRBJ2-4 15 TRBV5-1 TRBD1 TGCGCCAGCAGCTTGGCTGGGACAGTAGAGAACATTCAGTACTTC CASSLAGTVENIQYF
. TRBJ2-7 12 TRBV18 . TGTGCCAGCTCACCACCGTCTCGGGAGCAGTACTTC CASSPPSREQYF
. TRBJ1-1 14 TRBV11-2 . TGTGCCAGCAGCTTATTCGGCAGGGACACTGAAGCTTTCTTT CASSLFGRDTEAFF
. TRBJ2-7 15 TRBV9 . TGTGCCAGCAGCGTAGCCCCGTCAGCTCCCTACGAGCAGTACTTC CASSVAPSAPYEQYF
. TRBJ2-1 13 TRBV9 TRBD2 TGTGCCAGCCGGGGCGGGAGAAATAATGAGCAGTTCTTC CASRGGRNNEQFF
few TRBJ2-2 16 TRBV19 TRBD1 TGTGCCAGTAGTGTACTAGGACAGGGTAACACCGGGGAGCTGTTTTTT CASSVLGQGNTGELFF
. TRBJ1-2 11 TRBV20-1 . TGCAGTGCAACAATCGGTCGGGGCTACACCTTC CSATIGRGYTF
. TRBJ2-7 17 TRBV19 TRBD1 TGTGCCAGTAGTCCCGACTTTGGACAGGGGGGATTGTACGAGCAGTACTTC CASSPDFGQGGLYEQYF
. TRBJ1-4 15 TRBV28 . TGTGCCAGCAGTACCCCCGGGCGCCCTAATGAAAAACTGTTTTTT CASSTPGRPNEKLFF
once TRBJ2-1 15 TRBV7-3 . TGTGCCAGCAGCTTACAGGGTAGATCCTACAATGAGCAGTTCTTC CASSLQGRSYNEQFF
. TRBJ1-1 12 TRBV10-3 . TGTGCCATCAGTGGCGTTAATACTGAAGCTTTCTTT CAISGVNTEAFF
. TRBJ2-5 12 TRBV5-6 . TGTGCCAGCAGAAGGGCTCCGGGGACCCAGTACTTC CASRRAPGTQYF
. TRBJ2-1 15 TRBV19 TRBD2 TGTGCCAGTAGTATCACTAGCGGGAGCCCCAGTGAGCAGTTCTTC CASSITSGSPSEQFF
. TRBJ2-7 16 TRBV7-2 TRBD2 TGTGCCAGCAGCTTAGTTGGGGGGGAAGGGACCTACGAGCAGTACTTC CASSLVGGEGTYEQYF
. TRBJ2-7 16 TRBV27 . TGTGCCAGCAGTTTGCGACTACGAGGGACTTTCTCCGAGCAGTACTTC CASSLRLRGTFSEQYF
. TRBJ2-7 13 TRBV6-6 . TGTGCCAGCAGACTCATGGGTGGGTCCGAGCAGTACTTC CASRLMGGSEQYF
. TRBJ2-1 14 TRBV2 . TGTGCCAGCAGAGTAGGCGGGAACTACAATGAGCAGTTCTTC CASRVGGNYNEQFF
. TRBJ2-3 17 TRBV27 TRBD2 TGTGCCAGCAGTTCACTAGCGGGATCCGTCAGCACAGATACGCAGTATTTT CASSSLAGSVSTDTQYF
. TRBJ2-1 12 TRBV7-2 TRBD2 TGTGCCAGCAGCGCGGGACTAGCTCACCAGTTCTTC CASSAGLAHQFF
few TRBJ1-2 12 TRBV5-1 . TGCGCCAGCAGCTCGGACAGTTACGGCTACACCTTC CASSSDSYGYTF
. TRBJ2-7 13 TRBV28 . TGTGCCAGCAGTTTGTACGGGATAAACGAGCAGTACTTC CASSLYGINEQYF
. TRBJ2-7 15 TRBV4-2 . TGTGCCAGCAGCCAAGATTCGGGTCCGGTCTACGAGCAGTACTTC CASSQDSGPVYEQYF
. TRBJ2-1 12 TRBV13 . TGTGCCAGCAGCCTTCTGGGCAATGAGCAGTTCTTC CASSLLGNEQFF
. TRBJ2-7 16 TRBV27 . TGTGCCAGCATGAGTCACTTGGGGCGGCTTACCTACGAGCAGTACTTC CASMSHLGRLTYEQYF
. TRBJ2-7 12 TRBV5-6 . TGTGCCAGCAGCCCGCAAGGCTACGAGCAGTACTTC CASSPQGYEQYF
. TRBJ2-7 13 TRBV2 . TGTGCCAGCAGTGAAGCGCTTGGGGGCGAGCAGTACTTC CASSEALGGEQYF
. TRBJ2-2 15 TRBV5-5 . TGTGCCAGCAGCCCGAGGACAGTGAACACCGGGGAGCTGTTTTTT CASSPRTVNTGELFF
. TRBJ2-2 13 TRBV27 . TGTGCCAGCAGCCAGTTCGCCACCGGGGAGCTGTTTTTT CASSQFATGELFF